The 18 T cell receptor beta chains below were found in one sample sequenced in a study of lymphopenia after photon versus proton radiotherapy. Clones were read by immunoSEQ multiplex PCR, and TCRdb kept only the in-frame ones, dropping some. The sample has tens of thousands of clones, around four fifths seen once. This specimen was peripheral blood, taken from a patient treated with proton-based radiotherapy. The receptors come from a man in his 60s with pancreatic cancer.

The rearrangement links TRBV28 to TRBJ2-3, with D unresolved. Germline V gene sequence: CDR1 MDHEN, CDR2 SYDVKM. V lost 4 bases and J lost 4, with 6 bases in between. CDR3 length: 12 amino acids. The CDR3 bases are TGTGCCAGCAGTTCCGTTGCAGATACGCAGTATTTT. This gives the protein CASSSVADTQYF.

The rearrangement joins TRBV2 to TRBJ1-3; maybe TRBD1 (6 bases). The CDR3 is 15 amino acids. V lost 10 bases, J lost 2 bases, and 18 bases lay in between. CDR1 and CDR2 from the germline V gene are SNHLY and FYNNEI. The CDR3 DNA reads TGTGCCACCAGCCCCCAGGGGCAACCTGGAAACACCATATATTTT. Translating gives CATSPQGQPGNTIYF.

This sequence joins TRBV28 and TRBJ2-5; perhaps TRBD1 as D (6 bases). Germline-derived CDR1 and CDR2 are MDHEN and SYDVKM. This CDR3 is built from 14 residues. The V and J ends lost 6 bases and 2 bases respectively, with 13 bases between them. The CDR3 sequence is CASRPTGQQETQYF. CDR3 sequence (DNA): TGTGCCAGCAGGCCGACAGGACAACAAGAGACCCAGTACTTC.

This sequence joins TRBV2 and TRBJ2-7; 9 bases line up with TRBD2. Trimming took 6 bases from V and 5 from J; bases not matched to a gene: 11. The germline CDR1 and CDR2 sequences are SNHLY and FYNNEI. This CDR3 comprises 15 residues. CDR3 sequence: CASSVEGGGGDEQYF. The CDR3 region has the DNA TGTGCCAGCAGCGTCGAAGGCGGGGGGGGCGACGAGCAGTACTTC.

The DNA of the CDR3 is TGTGCCAGCAAGCTAGCGGGTGCCACCTACGAGCAGTACTTC. Residues: CASKLAGATYEQYF. The chain carries TRBV2 and TRBJ2-7; TRBD2 aligns across 8 bases. The V gene's germline CDR1 is SNHLY and CDR2 FYNNEI. CDR3 length: 14 residues. The V and J ends lost 7 bases and 2 bases, in that order; junction bases with no gene match: 7.

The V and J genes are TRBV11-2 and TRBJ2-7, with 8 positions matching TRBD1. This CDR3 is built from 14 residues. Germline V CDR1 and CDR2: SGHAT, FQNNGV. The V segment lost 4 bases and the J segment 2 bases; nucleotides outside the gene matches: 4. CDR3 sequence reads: CASSSGTGTYEQYF. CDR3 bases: TGTGCCAGCAGCTCCGGGACAGGAACCTACGAGCAGTACTTC.

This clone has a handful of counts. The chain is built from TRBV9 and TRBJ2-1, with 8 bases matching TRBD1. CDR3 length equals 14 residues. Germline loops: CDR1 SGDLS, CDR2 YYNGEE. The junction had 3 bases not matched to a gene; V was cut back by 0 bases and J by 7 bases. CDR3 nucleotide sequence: TGTGCCAGCAGCGTAGGGAGACAGGGGAATGAGCAGTTCTTC. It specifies CASSVGRQGNEQFF.

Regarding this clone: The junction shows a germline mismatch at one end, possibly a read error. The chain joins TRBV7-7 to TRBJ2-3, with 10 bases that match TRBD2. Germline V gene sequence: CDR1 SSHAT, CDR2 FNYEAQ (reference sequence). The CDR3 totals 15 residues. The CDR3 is CASSLGLAGADTQYF. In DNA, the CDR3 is TGTGCTAGCAGCTTAGGGCTAGCGGGAGCAGATACGCAGTATTTT. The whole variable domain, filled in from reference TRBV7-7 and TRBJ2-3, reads GAGVSQSPRYKVTKRGQDVTLRCDPISSHATLYWYQQALGQGPEFLTYFNYEAQPDKSGLPSDRFSAERPEGSISTLTIQRTEQRDSAMYRCASSLGLAGADTQYFGPGTRLTVL.

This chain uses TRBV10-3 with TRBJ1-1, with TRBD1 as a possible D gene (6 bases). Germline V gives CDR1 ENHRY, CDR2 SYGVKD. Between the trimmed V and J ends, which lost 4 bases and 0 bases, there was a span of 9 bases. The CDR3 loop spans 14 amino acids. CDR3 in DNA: TGTGCCATCAGTGCTGGACAGATGAACACTGAAGCTTTCTTT. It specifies CAISAGQMNTEAFF.

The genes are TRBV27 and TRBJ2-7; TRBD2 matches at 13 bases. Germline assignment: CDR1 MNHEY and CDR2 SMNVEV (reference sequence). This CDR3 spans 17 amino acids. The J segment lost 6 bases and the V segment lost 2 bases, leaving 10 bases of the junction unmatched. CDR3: CASSLSVRTSGRGEQYF. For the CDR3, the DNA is TGTGCCAGCAGTTTAAGTGTAAGGACTAGCGGGAGAGGCGAGCAGTACTTC.

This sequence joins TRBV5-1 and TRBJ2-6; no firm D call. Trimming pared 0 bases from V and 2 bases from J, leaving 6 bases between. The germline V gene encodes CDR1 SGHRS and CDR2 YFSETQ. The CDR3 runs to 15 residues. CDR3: CASSLARTGANVLTF. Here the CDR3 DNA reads TGCGCCAGCAGCTTGGCCAGGACTGGGGCCAACGTCCTGACTTTC.

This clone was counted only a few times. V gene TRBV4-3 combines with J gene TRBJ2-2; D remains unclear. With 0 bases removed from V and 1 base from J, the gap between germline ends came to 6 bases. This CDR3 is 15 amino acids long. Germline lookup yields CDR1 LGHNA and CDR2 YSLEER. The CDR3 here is CASSQDLVNTGELFF. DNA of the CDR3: TGCGCCAGCAGCCAAGATCTCGTGAACACCGGGGAGCTGTTTTTT.

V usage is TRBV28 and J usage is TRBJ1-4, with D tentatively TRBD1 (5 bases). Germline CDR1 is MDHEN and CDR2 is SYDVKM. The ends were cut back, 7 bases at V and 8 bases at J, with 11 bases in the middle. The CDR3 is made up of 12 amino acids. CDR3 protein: CASKQEPEKLFF. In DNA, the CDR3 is TGTGCCAGCAAACAGGAACCCGAAAAACTGTTTTTT.

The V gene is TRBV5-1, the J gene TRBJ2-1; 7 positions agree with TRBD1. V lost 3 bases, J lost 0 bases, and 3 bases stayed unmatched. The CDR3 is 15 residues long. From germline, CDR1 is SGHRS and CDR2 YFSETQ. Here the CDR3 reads CASSSSGGSYNEQFF. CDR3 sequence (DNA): TGCGCCAGCAGCTCTTCAGGGGGCTCCTACAATGAGCAGTTCTTC.

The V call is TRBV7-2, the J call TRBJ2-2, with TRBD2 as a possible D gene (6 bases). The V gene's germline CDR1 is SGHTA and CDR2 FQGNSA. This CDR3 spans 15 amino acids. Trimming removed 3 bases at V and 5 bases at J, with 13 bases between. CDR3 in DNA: TGTGCCAGCAGCTTTTTAGCCCGGGGGACCGGGGAGCTGTTTTTT. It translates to CASSFLARGTGELFF.

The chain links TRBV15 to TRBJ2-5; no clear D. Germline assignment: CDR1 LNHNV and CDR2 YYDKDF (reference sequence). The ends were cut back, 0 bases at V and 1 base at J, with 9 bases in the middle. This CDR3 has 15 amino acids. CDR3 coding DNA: TGTGCCACCAGCAGAGATGGGTACAGCCAAGAGACCCAGTACTTC. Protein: CATSRDGYSQETQYF.

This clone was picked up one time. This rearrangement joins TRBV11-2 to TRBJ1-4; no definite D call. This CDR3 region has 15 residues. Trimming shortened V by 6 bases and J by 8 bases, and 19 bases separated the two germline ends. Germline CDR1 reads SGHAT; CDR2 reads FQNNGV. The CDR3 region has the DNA TGTGCCAGCAGTTCTCCCAGAGGCCCCAAGGAAAAACTGTTTTTT. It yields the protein CASSSPRGPKEKLFF.

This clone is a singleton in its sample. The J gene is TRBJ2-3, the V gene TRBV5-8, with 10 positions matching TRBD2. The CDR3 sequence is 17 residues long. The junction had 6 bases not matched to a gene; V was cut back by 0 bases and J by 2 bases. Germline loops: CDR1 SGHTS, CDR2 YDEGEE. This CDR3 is CASSLGLAGAATDTQYF. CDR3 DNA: TGTGCCAGCAGCTTGGGACTAGCGGGTGCCGCCACAGATACGCAGTATTTT.